The 18 T cell receptor beta chains given below trace back to one sample, sequenced in a study (TCRdb year 2016). The library was obtained by RT-PCR. The listed sequencing device is Illumina MiSeq. The raw public data were reprocessed by TCRdb itself: fastp quality trimming at Q25, MiXCR clonotype calling, in-frame beta chains only. Every distinct CDR3 protein forms one entry, paired with its most common genes and DNA. Recorded for this sample are hundreds of thousands of distinct CDR3 sequences; approximately 14% of them occurred a single time. The top ten clones comprise 3.6% of the sample. The specimen was memory CD4+ T cells from blood. The receptors shown here come from a female donor in good health, serving as a healthy control.

Ten or more counts support this clonotype. V is TRBV6-6 and J is TRBJ1-2; TRBD1 matches 9 bases. CDR1 is MNHNY, CDR2 SVGAGI, per germline (reference sequence). Trimming took 6 bases from V and 4 from J; bases not matched to a gene: 15. This CDR3 contains 17 residues. CDR3 sequence reads: CASSHRDRVSKGYGYTF. In DNA form, the CDR3 reads TGTGCCAGCAGCCACCGGGACAGGGTTTCCAAGGGCTATGGCTACACCTTC.

The chain has TRBV12-3 or TRBV12-4 and TRBJ1-2, with D unclear. This CDR3 has 12 amino acids. V was clipped by 10 bases and J by 5 bases, with 14 bases between them. CDR3 amino acids: CATLTIGYGYTF. The CDR3 nucleotides are TGTGCCACCCTAACCATAGGTTATGGCTACACCTTC.

This clonotype came up a few times. The V and J genes are TRBV20-1 and TRBJ2-3, with D possibly TRBD2 on 6 matching bases. The germline V and J ends were trimmed by 6 bases and 5 bases, with 15 bases remaining between them. Germline V gene sequence: CDR1 DFQATT, CDR2 SNEGSKA (reference sequence). This CDR3 comprises 13 residues. In DNA, the CDR3 is TGCAGTGCCCAATTCCGGGGGAAAGATACGCAGTATTTT. It specifies CSAQFRGKDTQYF.

This clonotype came up a few times. The gene calls are TRBV5-1 and TRBJ1-1, with D unclear. The CDR3 runs to 15 residues. Germline loops: CDR1 SGHRS, CDR2 YFSETQ. V gave up 0 bases and J gave up 8 bases, with 17 bases separating them. Here the CDR3 reads CASSLDRQSIQEAFF. The CDR3 nucleotides read TGCGCCAGCAGCTTGGATCGGCAGAGCATTCAGGAAGCTTTCTTT. Filled out from reference TRBV5-1 and TRBJ1-1, the complete variable domain reads KAGVTQTPRYLIKTRGQQVTLSCSPISGHRSVSWYQQTPGQGLQFLFEYFSETQRNKGNFPGRFSGRQFSNSRSEMNVSTLELGDSALYLCASSLDRQSIQEAFFGQGTRLTVV.

This clonotype appeared a few times. The chain employs TRBV15 and TRBJ2-4; maybe TRBD1 (5 bases). The V end lost 0 bases, the J end lost 1 base, and 16 bases lay between the germline ends. This CDR3 comprises 18 residues. CDR1 is LNHNV, CDR2 YYDKDF, per germline (reference sequence). This CDR3 is CATSRDQAGQAAKNIQYF. The DNA for the CDR3 is TGTGCCACCAGCAGAGACCAGGCAGGGCAAGCGGCCAAAAACATTCAGTACTTC.

This clonotype was counted at least ten times. V is TRBV20-1 and J is TRBJ2-7; D is unclear. Germline V gene sequence: CDR1 DFQATT, CDR2 SNEGSKA (reference sequence). The length of the CDR3 is 12 residues. The V end lost 2 bases, the J end lost 2 bases, and 7 bases lay between the germline ends. The CDR3: CSARRGPYEQYF. CDR3 coding DNA: TGCAGTGCTAGACGAGGCCCCTACGAGCAGTACTTC.

As DNA, the CDR3 is TGTGCCATCAGTGAGTCCGGGGCGGGCAATCAGCCCCAGCATTTT. Amino acid sequence: CAISESGAGNQPQHF. This sequence joins TRBV10-3 and TRBJ1-5; possibly TRBD1 for D (5 bases). CDR3 length: 15 residues. The V end was cut by 0 bases, the J end by 2 bases, with 8 bases between. Germline lookup yields CDR1 ENHRY and CDR2 SYGVKD.

A few counts support this clonotype. The gene calls are TRBV20-1 and TRBJ2-3, with 9 bases lining up with TRBD1. CDR1 DFQATT and CDR2 SNEGSKA come from the germline V gene (reference sequence). This CDR3 has 16 amino acids. The ends lost 1 base at V and 7 bases at J; junction bases unmatched: 12. CDR3 in DNA: TGCAGTGCTAGAGCCTCTTCGGGACAGGGATGGAATACGCAGTATTTT. Its translation is CSARASSGQGWNTQYF.

Only a few counts were recorded for this clonotype. The chain employs TRBV7-2 and TRBJ1-5, with 8 bases aligning to TRBD1. The CDR3 consists of 19 residues. The V gene end was trimmed by 2 bases and the J gene end by 9 bases; junction bases not matched to a gene: 21. Germline lookup yields CDR1 SGHTA and CDR2 FQGNSA. The chain's CDR3 is CASSLFHRQPGTGFWPQHF. The CDR3 DNA sequence: TGTGCCAGCAGCTTATTTCATCGACAGCCCGGGACAGGATTCTGGCCCCAGCATTTT.

This clonotype was found many times. The chain has TRBV7-2 and TRBJ2-5; TRBD2 might be the D (7 bases). CDR3 size: 15 residues. CDR1 and CDR2 (germline): SGHTA, FQGNSA. V was trimmed by 3 bases and J by 2 bases, leaving 13 bases between them. CDR3: CASSLGGQPQETQYF. CDR3 coding DNA: TGTGCCAGCAGCTTGGGGGGGCAGCCGCAAGAGACCCAGTACTTC. The entire variable domain, with the rest obtained from reference TRBV7-2 and TRBJ2-5, is as follows: GAGVSQSPSNKVTEKGKDVELRCDPISGHTALYWYRQSLGQGLEFLIYFQGNSAPDKSGLPSDRFSAERTGGSVSTLTIQRTQQEDSAVYLCASSLGGQPQETQYFGPGTRLLVL.

In this sample, this clonotype turned up a few times. In nucleotides, the CDR3 is TGCAGCGTTGAAAATAACTATGGCTACACCTTC. Its translation: CSVENNYGYTF. The V call is TRBV29-1, the J call TRBJ1-2; D is ambiguous. The V gene's germline CDR1 is SQVTM and CDR2 ANQGSEA. The CDR3 spans 11 residues. V lost 2 bases and J lost 1, with 2 bases in between.

This clonotype was observed many times. The rearrangement links TRBV12-3 or TRBV12-4 to TRBJ2-5; D may be TRBD2 (5 bases). CDR3 length: 13 amino acids. V lost 2 bases and J 4 bases, leaving 8 bases between the germline ends. The CDR3 sequence: CASSLWGAETQYF. The CDR3 DNA reads TGTGCCAGCAGTTTATGGGGAGCAGAGACCCAGTACTTC.

This clonotype was observed a few times. The CDR3 DNA follows: TGCAGTGCGGGGGATTCCGGGACAGGGGACCCTCGTAAGTACTTC. This translates into CSAGDSGTGDPRKYF. The V gene is TRBV20-1, the J gene TRBJ2-7, with 10 positions matching TRBD1. The V gene's germline CDR1 is DFQATT and CDR2 SNEGSKA (reference sequence). After removal of 6 bases from V and 11 bases from J, the junction contained 19 bases not matched to a gene. The CDR3 is made up of 15 amino acids.

This clonotype was observed many times. The V and J genes are TRBV7-2 and TRBJ1-6, with D perhaps matching TRBD1 (6 bases). The V end lost 1 base, the J end lost 9 bases, and 25 bases lay between the germline ends. CDR1 and CDR2 from the germline V gene are SGHTA and FQGNSA. The CDR3 runs 19 residues. CDR3 in amino acids: CASSLEIPKLQGRGSPLHF. The DNA for the CDR3 is TGTGCCAGCAGCTTAGAAATCCCAAAATTGCAGGGGCGAGGTTCACCCCTCCACTTT.

This clonotype was recorded at least ten times. The V call is TRBV4-3, the J call TRBJ2-4; the D call may be TRBD1 or TRBD2 (5 bases each). The CDR3 loop spans 13 amino acids. V lost 1 base and J 5 bases, leaving 6 bases between the germline ends. Germline V gene sequence: CDR1 LGHNA, CDR2 YSLEER. The CDR3 is CASSQGGQNIQYF. The CDR3 bases are TGCGCCAGCAGCCAAGGGGGACAAAACATTCAGTACTTC.

In its sample, this clonotype was seen many times. The rearrangement uses TRBV6-5 and TRBJ1-5, with 7 bases aligning to TRBD1. J lost 5 bases, V lost 2 bases, and 0 bases had no gene match. This CDR3 has 13 amino acids. Germline CDR1 is MNHEY and CDR2 is SVGAGI. The CDR3 region has the DNA TGTGCCAGCAGTTACACAGGGGATCAGCCCCAGCATTTT. As protein: CASSYTGDQPQHF.

The rearrangement uses TRBV2 and TRBJ1-5; no firm D call. V lost 3 bases and J 1 base, leaving 10 bases between the germline ends. The CDR3 has 15 amino acids. Germline loops: CDR1 SNHLY, CDR2 FYNNEI. The CDR3: CASSDVLGSNQPQHF. The CDR3 bases are TGTGCCAGCAGTGATGTTCTAGGAAGCAATCAGCCCCAGCATTTT.

In this sample, this clonotype turned up many times. The gene calls are TRBV29-1 and TRBJ2-1; D unresolved. V was cut by 5 bases and J by 1 base, with 12 bases left in between. This CDR3 has 14 amino acids. Germline CDR1 is SQVTM and CDR2 is ANQGSEA. In DNA form, the CDR3 reads TGCAGCGTTAAAGCCCGGAGTTCCTACAATGAGCAGTTCTTC. It translates to CSVKARSSYNEQFF.